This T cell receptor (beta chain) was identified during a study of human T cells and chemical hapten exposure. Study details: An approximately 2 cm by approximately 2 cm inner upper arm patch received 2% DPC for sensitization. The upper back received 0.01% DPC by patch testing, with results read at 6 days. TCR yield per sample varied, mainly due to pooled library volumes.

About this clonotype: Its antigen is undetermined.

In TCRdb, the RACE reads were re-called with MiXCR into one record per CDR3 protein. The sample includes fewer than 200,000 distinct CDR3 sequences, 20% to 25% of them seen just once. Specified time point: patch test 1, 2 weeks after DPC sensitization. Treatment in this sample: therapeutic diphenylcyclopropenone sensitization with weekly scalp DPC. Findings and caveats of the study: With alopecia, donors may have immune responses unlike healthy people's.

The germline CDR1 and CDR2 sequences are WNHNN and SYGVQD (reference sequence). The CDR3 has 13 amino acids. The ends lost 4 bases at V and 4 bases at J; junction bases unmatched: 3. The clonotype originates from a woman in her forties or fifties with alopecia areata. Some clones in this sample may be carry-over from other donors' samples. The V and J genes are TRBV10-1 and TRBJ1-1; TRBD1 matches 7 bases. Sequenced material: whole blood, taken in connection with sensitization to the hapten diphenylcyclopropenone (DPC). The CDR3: CASSGTGVTEAFF. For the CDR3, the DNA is TGCGCCAGCAGTGGCACAGGGGTCACTGAAGCTTTCTTT.